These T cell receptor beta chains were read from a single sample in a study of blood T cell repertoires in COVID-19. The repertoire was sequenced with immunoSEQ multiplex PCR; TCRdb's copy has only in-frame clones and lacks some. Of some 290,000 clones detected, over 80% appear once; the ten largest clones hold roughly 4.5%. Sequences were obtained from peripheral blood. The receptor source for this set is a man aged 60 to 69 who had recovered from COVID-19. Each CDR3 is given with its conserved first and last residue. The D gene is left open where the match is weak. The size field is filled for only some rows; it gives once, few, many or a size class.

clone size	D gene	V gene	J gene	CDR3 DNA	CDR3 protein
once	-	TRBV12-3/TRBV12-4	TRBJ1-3	TGTGCCAGCAGTCCAGACAGCGGAAACACCATATATTTT	CASSPDSGNTIYF
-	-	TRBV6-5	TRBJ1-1	TGTGCCAGCAGTACGGGGACTGAAGCTTTCTTT	CASSTGTEAFF
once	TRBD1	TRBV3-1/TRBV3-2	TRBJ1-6	TGTGCCAGCAGCCAGCAGGGACAGGGGGTTTATTCACCCCTCCACTTT	CASSQQGQGVYSPLHF
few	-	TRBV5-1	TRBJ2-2	TGCGCCAGCAGCCCAGGAACAGTGAACGCGAACACCGGGGAGCTGTTTTTT	CASSPGTVNANTGELFF
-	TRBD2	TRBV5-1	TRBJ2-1	TGCGCCAGCAGCTTGGGGGGACTAGATAATGAGCAGTTCTTC	CASSLGGLDNEQFF
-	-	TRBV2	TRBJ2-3	TGTGCCAGCAGAGCCTGGGCCCGCACAGATACGCAGTATTTT	CASRAWARTDTQYF
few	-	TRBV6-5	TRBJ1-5	TGTGCCAGCTCCACTATGGCAGGGGGCAATCAGCCCCAGCATTTT	CASSTMAGGNQPQHF
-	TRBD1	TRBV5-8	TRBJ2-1	TGTGCCAGCAGCCGTCGGACAGGGTCGTCCTACAATGAGCAGTTCTTC	CASSRRTGSSYNEQFF
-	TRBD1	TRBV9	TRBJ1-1	TGTGCCAGCAGCGGACAGGGCGGGTCTTTCTTT	CASSGQGGSFF
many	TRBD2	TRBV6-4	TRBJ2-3	TGTGCCAGCAGTGACTCGTCTAGCGGGAGTGCAGATACGCAGTATTTT	CASSDSSSGSADTQYF
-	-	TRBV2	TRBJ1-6	TGTGCCAGCCCCCGACAAAACTATAATTCACCCCTCCACTTT	CASPRQNYNSPLHF
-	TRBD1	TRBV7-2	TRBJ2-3	TGTGCCAGCAGCCAACAGGGGTTGGGCACAGATACGCAGTATTTT	CASSQQGLGTDTQYF
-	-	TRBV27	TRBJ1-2	TGTGCCAGCAGTTTATCAGACAAGACGCGTGGCTACACCTTC	CASSLSDKTRGYTF
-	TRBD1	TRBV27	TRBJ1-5	TGTGCCAGCAGTTCGGGGGACAGGGGAGGCAATCAGCCCCAGCATTTT	CASSSGDRGGNQPQHF
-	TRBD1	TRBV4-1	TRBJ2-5	TGCGCCAGCAGCACCCCGGGACAGGGGGCATTAGAGACCCAGTACTTC	CASSTPGQGALETQYF
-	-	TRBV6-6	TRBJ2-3	TGTGCCAGCAATTCCAACAACCCCACAGATACGCAGTATTTT	CASNSNNPTDTQYF
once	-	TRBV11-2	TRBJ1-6	TGTGCCAGCAGCTTAGGGGCCCCGAATTCACCCCTCCACTTT	CASSLGAPNSPLHF